The clone carrying this T cell receptor beta chain is a singleton in its sample. Sequencing used immunoSEQ multiplex PCR; TCRdb keeps in-frame clones, though not all of them. Among a few hundred thousand clones listed, approximately 78% were seen once. These data are taken from a study of blood T cell repertoires in COVID-19. Study as a whole: Material from acute and convalescent COVID-19 was sourced from the United States, Italy and Spain.

The CDR3 is 14 residues long. Germline V gives CDR1 MNHEY, CDR2 SVGAGI. V lost 7 bases, J lost 3 bases, and 15 bases lay in between. V and J are TRBV6-5 and TRBJ1-2; the D gene is possibly TRBD1 (6 bases). Input material: peripheral blood. This TCR came from a woman aged 80 or older with COVID-19, enrolled during active disease. CDR3 bases: TGTGCCAGCACCTTAGACAGGACCTACTATGGCTACACCTTC. It encodes CASTLDRTYYGYTF.